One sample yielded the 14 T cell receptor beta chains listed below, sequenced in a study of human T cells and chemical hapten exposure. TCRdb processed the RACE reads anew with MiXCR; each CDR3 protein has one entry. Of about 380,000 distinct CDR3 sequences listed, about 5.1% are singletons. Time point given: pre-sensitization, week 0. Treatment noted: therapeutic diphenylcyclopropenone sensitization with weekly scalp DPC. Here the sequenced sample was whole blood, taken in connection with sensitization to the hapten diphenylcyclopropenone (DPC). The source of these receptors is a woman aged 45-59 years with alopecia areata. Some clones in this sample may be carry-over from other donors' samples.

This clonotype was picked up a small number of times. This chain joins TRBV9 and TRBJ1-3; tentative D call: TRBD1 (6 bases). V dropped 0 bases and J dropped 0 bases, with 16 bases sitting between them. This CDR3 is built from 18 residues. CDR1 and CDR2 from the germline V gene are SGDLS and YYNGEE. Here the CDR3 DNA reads TGTGCCAGCAGCGTAGGAAGCCAGGGGCACAGCTCTGGAAACACCATATATTTT. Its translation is CASSVGSQGHSSGNTIYF.

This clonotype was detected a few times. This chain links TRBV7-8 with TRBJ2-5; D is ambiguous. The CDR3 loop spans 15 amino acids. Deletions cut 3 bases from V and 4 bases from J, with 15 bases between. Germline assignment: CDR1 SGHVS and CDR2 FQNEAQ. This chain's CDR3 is CASSFTEARSETQYF. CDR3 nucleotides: TGTGCCAGCAGCTTTACCGAGGCCCGGTCAGAGACCCAGTACTTC.

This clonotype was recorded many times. CDR3 protein: CASSRGGGETQYF. Here the CDR3 DNA reads TGTGCCAGCAGCCGGGGCGGGGGAGAGACCCAGTACTTC. The chain links TRBV7-2 to TRBJ2-5; 7 nucleotides line up with TRBD2. There are 13 residues in the CDR3. Per the germline V gene, CDR1 is SGHTA and CDR2 is FQGNSA. J was trimmed by 4 bases and V by 5 bases; bases with no gene match: 4. The variable domain in full, completed from reference TRBV7-2 and TRBJ2-5, reads GAGVSQSPSNKVTEKGKDVELRCDPISGHTALYWYRQSLGQGLEFLIYFQGNSAPDKSGLPSDRFSAERTGGSVSTLTIQRTQQEDSAVYLCASSRGGGETQYFGPGTRLLVL.

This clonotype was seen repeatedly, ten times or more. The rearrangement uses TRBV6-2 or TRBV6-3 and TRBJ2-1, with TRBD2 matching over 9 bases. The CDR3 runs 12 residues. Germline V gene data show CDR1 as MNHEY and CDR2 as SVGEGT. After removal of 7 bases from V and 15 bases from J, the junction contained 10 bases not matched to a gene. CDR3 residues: CASTTAGGRWFF. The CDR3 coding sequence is TGTGCCAGCACGACTGCGGGGGGGCGTTGGTTCTTC.

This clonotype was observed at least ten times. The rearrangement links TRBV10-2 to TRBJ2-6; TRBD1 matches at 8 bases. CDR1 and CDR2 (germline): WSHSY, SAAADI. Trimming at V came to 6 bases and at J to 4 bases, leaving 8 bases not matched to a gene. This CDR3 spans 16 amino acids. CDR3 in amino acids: CASRKRQGSGANVLTF. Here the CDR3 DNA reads TGCGCCAGCAGGAAAAGACAGGGGTCGGGGGCCAACGTCCTGACTTTC.

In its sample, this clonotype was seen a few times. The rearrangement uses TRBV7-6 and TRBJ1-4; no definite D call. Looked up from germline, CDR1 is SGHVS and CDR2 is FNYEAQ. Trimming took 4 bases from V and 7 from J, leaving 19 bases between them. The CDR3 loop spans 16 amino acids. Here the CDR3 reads CASSSRLGVESEKLFF. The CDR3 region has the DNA TGTGCCAGCAGCTCCCGGCTTGGAGTAGAAAGTGAAAAACTGTTTTTT.

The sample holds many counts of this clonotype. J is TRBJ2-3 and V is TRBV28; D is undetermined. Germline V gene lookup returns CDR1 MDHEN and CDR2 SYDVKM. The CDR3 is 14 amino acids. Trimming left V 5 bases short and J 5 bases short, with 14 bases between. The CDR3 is CASSIRNLEDTQYF. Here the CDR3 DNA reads TGTGCCAGCAGTATAAGGAATCTCGAAGATACGCAGTATTTT.

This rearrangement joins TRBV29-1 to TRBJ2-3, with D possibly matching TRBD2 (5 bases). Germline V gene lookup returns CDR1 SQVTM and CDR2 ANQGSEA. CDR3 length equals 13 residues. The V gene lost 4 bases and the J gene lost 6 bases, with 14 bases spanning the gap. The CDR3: CSVVGHPGDTQYF. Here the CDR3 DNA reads TGCAGCGTTGTCGGGCATCCGGGGGATACGCAGTATTTT.

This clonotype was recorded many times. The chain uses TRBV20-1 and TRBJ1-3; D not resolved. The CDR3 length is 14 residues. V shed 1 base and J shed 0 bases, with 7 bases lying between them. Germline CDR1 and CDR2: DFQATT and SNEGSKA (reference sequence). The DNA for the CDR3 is TGCAGTGCTAGAGCGGCGGGCTCTGGAAACACCATATATTTT. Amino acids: CSARAAGSGNTIYF.

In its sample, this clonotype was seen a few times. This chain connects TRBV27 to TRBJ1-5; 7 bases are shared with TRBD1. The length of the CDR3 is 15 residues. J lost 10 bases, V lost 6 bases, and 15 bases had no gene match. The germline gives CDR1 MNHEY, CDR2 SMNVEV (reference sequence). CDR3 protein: CASSLTGARGGPQHF. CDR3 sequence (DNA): TGTGCCAGCAGCCTAACAGGGGCGAGGGGAGGACCCCAGCATTTT.

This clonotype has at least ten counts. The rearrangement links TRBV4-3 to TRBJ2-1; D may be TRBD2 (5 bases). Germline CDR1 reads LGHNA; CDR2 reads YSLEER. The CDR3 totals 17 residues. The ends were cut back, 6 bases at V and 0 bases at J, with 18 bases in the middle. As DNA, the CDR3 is TGCGCCAGCAGTCCAAGAGGGCTAGCTGACTCCTACAATGAGCAGTTCTTC. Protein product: CASSPRGLADSYNEQFF.

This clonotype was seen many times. The CDR3 here is CASSYSPQWRGTDTQYF. The CDR3 coding sequence is TGTGCCAGCAGTTACAGCCCCCAGTGGCGGGGCACAGATACGCAGTATTTT. The chain couples TRBV6-2 or TRBV6-3 to TRBJ2-3, with D perhaps TRBD2 (5 bases). The CDR3 has 17 amino acids. The V end was cut by 2 bases, the J end by 1 base, with 16 bases between. Germline V CDR1 and CDR2: MNHEY, SVGEGT.

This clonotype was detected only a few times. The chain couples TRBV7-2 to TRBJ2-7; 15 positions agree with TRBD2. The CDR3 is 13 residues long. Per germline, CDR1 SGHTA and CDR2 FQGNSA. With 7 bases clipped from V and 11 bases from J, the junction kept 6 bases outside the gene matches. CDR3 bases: TGTGCCAGCATGGGACTAGCGGGAGGAAGGGAGTACTTC. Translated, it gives CASMGLAGGREYF.

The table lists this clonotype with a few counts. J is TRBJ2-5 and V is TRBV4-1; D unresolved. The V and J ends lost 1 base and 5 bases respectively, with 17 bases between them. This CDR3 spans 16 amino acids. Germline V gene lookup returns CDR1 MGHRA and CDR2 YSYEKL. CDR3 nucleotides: TGCGCCAGCAGCCAAGGGGTGTCGACTGGGTCGGAGACCCAGTACTTC. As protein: CASSQGVSTGSETQYF.